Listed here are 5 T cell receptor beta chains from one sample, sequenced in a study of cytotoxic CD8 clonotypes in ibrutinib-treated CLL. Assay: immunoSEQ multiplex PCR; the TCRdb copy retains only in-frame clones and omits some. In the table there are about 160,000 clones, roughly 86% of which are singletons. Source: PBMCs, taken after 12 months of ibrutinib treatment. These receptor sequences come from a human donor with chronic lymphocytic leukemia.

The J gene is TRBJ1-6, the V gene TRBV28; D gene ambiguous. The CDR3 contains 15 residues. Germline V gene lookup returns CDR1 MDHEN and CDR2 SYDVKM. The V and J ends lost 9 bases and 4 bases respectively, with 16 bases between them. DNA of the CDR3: TGTGCCAGTATGGTGGCAGGCGGTTATAATTCACCCCTCCACTTT. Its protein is CASMVAGGYNSPLHF.

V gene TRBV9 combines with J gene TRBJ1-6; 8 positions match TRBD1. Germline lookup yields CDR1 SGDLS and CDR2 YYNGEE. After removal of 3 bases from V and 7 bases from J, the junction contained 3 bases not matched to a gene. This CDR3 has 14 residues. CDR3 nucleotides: TGTGCCAGCAGCGCGAGACAGGGGAATTCACCCCTCCACTTT. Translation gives CASSARQGNSPLHF.

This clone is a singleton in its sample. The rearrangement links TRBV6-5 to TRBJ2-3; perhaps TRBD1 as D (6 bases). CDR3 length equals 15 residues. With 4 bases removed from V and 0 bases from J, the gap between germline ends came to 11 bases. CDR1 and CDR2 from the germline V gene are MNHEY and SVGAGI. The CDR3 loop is CASSFGQKSTDTQYF. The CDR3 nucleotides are TGTGCCAGCAGTTTTGGACAGAAGAGCACAGATACGCAGTATTTT.

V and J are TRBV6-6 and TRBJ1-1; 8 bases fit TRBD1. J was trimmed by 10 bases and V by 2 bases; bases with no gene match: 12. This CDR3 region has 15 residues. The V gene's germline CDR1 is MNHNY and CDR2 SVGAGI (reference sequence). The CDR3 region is CASSYLPPGDRGAFF. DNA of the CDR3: TGTGCCAGCAGTTACCTTCCCCCCGGAGACAGGGGAGCTTTCTTT.

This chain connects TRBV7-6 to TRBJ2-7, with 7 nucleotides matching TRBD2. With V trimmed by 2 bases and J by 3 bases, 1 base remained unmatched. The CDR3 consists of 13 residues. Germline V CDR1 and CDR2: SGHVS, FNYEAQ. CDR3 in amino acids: CASSLSGVYEQYF. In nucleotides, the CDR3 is TGTGCCAGCAGCTTAAGCGGGGTCTACGAGCAGTACTTC.